The 23 T cell receptor beta chains below come from one sample, sequenced in a study of long-term antiretroviral therapy in people with HIV. Runs used v3.0 of the immunoSEQ assay and were done at survey level. The method was immunoSEQ multiplex PCR; TCRdb's version includes in-frame clones alone and lacks a portion of them. The sample carries around 25,000 clones, around 85% recorded once. The source material was unsorted PBMCs, sampled 2.3 years after starting antiretroviral therapy. These receptors came from a man between 40 and 49 years old with HIV.

The V and J genes are TRBV27 and TRBJ2-3; 10 positions agree with TRBD1. Germline assignment: CDR1 MNHEY and CDR2 SMNVEV (reference sequence). The CDR3 is 15 residues long. After removal of 5 bases from V and 1 base from J, the junction contained 3 bases not matched to a gene. The CDR3 DNA follows: TGTGCCAGCAGTCCAGGGACAGGGGGCACAGATACGCAGTATTTT. Translating it yields CASSPGTGGTDTQYF.

The J gene is TRBJ2-1, the V gene TRBV5-1; 8 bases are shared with TRBD1. Germline CDR1 and CDR2: SGHRS and YFSETQ. CDR3 length equals 15 residues. V lost 5 bases and J lost 5; bases outside the gene matches: 9. The CDR3 DNA reads as TGCGCCAGCAGTATCACGGACAGGGCAAACAATGAGCAGTTCTTC. Translating it yields CASSITDRANNEQFF.

V usage is TRBV18 and J usage is TRBJ1-2, with D perhaps matching TRBD1 (5 bases). The germline V gene encodes CDR1 KGHSH and CDR2 LQKENI. V dropped 2 bases and J dropped 5 bases, with 27 bases sitting between them. There are 19 residues in the CDR3. The CDR3 protein is CASSPEKRGPFLIGYGYTF. As DNA, the CDR3 is TGTGCCAGCTCACCAGAGAAGAGGGGACCGTTCCTAATCGGGTATGGCTACACCTTC.

V usage is TRBV9 and J usage is TRBJ2-3, with 8 bases fitting TRBD2. The CDR3 is made up of 14 amino acids. J gave up 8 bases and V 5 bases, and 10 bases lay outside the gene matches. Germline V gene data show CDR1 as SGDLS and CDR2 as YYNGEE. CDR3 coding DNA: TGTGCCAGCAGTGCCGGCGGGGGGCGGGCTACGCAGTATTTT. This codes for CASSAGGGRATQYF.

V gene TRBV7-2 combines with J gene TRBJ1-5; D not resolved. Trimming shortened V by 2 bases and J by 5 bases, and 7 bases separated the two germline ends. Germline V CDR1 and CDR2: SGHTA, FQGNSA. This CDR3 is 13 amino acids long. The CDR3 here is CASSLKVHQPQHF. The DNA of the CDR3 is TGTGCCAGCAGCTTAAAGGTCCATCAGCCCCAGCATTTT. Based on the CDR3 plus reference TRBV7-2 and TRBJ1-5, the full variable domain is GAGVSQSPSNKVTEKGKDVELRCDPISGHTALYWYRQSLGQGLEFLIYFQGNSAPDKSGLPSDRFSAERTGGSVSTLTIQRTQQEDSAVYLCASSLKVHQPQHFGDGTRLSIL.

The CDR3 region is CASSPRGASSYNEQFF. The CDR3, as DNA: TGTGCCAGCTCACCAAGAGGGGCGAGCTCCTACAATGAGCAGTTCTTC. The rearrangement joins TRBV18 to TRBJ2-1; perhaps D is TRBD1 or TRBD2 (5 bases each). V was pared by 2 bases and J by 0 bases, with 11 bases between. Germline V lookup: CDR1 KGHSH, CDR2 LQKENI. The CDR3 length is 16 residues.

The chain employs TRBV7-8 and TRBJ2-3, with 7 bases identical to TRBD2. This CDR3 has 15 amino acids. The V gene's germline CDR1 is SGHVS and CDR2 FQNEAQ. Trimming at V came to 5 bases and at J to 2 bases, leaving 7 bases not matched to a gene. The CDR3 DNA follows: TGTGCCAGCAGCCCTAGAGGGGACTACACAGATACGCAGTATTTT. Amino acids: CASSPRGDYTDTQYF.

The V call is TRBV5-6, the J call TRBJ2-1, with 7 bases fitting TRBD1. V lost 5 bases and J lost 4; bases outside the gene matches: 3. CDR1 and CDR2 from the germline V gene are SGHDT and YYEEEE. CDR3 size: 13 residues. The CDR3 DNA reads TGTGCCAGCAGAAGGACAGGTTACAATGAGCAGTTCTTC. It codes for CASRRTGYNEQFF.

This clone was picked up a small number of times. The chain has TRBV18 and TRBJ1-2; D may be TRBD1 (5 bases). Germline V CDR1 and CDR2: KGHSH, LQKENI. The CDR3 totals 15 residues. V dropped 4 bases and J dropped 2 bases, with 14 bases sitting between them. The CDR3 loop is CASSLLEEGNYGYTF. The CDR3 DNA sequence: TGTGCCAGCTCACTCCTGGAAGAGGGGAACTATGGCTACACCTTC.

V usage is TRBV7-2 and J usage is TRBJ2-7, with D hard to call. CDR1 and CDR2 from the germline V gene are SGHTA and FQGNSA. V lost 5 bases and J 1 base, leaving 6 bases between the germline ends. The CDR3 runs 12 residues. CDR3 region: CASSLGSYEQYF. The DNA of the CDR3 is TGTGCCAGCAGCCTAGGATCCTACGAGCAGTACTTC.

V is TRBV7-9 and J is TRBJ2-1, with TRBD2 identical over 11 bases. V lost 4 bases, J lost 2 bases, and 7 bases stayed unmatched. The CDR3 has 17 amino acids. The germline CDR1 and CDR2 sequences are SEHNR and FQNEAQ (reference sequence). The CDR3 spells CASSSVAGGHTYNEQFF. The CDR3 region has the DNA TGTGCCAGCAGCTCGGTAGCGGGGGGGCATACCTACAATGAGCAGTTCTTC.

CDR3 residues: CASSNSGGPGNTIYF. The CDR3 bases are TGTGCCAGCAGCAACTCAGGGGGCCCTGGAAACACCATATATTTT. This chain connects TRBV9 to TRBJ1-3; 8 nucleotides line up with TRBD1. Trimming at V came to 4 bases and at J to 2 bases, leaving 5 bases not matched to a gene. Germline lookup yields CDR1 SGDLS and CDR2 YYNGEE. The length of the CDR3 is 15 residues. Full variable domain (missing parts from reference TRBV9 and TRBJ1-3): DSGVTQTPKHLITATGQRVTLRCSPRSGDLSVYWYQQSLDQGLQFLIQYYNGEERAKGNILERFSAQQFPDLHSELNLSSLELGDSALYFCASSNSGGPGNTIYFGEGSWLTVV.

This clone was detected a few times. This chain links TRBV2 with TRBJ2-7; D is undetermined. The V end was cut by 8 bases, the J end by 4 bases, with 9 bases between. CDR3 length equals 11 residues. Germline CDR1 reads SNHLY; CDR2 reads FYNNEI. The CDR3 region is CASLRTYEQYF. CDR3 DNA sequence: TGTGCCAGCCTGCGCACGTACGAGCAGTACTTC. Looking up the rest from reference TRBV2 and TRBJ2-7 gives the full variable domain: EPEVTQTPSHQVTQMGQEVILRCVPISNHLYFYWYRQILGQKVEFLVSFYNNEISEKSEIFDDQFSVERPDGSNFTLKIRSTKLEDSAMYFCASLRTYEQYFGPGTRLTVT.

This chain links TRBV4-1 with TRBJ1-1; no definite D call. Germline-derived CDR1 and CDR2 are MGHRA and YSYEKL. Trimming pared 1 base from V and 3 bases from J, leaving 12 bases between. The CDR3 extends over 15 amino acids. The CDR3 DNA reads as TGCGCCAGCAGCCAAGTTGAGGGATCCGACACTGAAGCTTTCTTT. It is translated as CASSQVEGSDTEAFF.

On this clone: An end of the junction differs from the germline gene, which may be a read error. The V call is TRBV7-7, the J call TRBJ2-2, with 7 positions matching TRBD1. CDR1 is SSHAT and CDR2 is FNYEAQ in the germline V gene (reference sequence). The length of the CDR3 is 16 residues. The DNA of the CDR3 is TGTGCTAGCAGGGAGACAGGGTCCGGTAGCACCGGGGAGCTGTTTTTT. This codes for CASRETGSGSTGELFF.

This sequence joins TRBV6-6 and TRBJ2-5; TRBD1 aligns across 8 bases. Germline CDR1 and CDR2: MNHNY and SVGAGI (reference sequence). J gave up 2 bases and V 6 bases, and 8 bases lay outside the gene matches. CDR3 size: 15 residues. CDR3 residues: CASRTHGTGQETQYF. The CDR3 DNA reads as TGTGCCAGCAGAACCCACGGGACAGGACAAGAGACCCAGTACTTC.

V is TRBV12-5 and J is TRBJ2-1; TRBD1 matches at 11 bases. Germline CDR1 reads LGHNT; CDR2 reads FRNRAP. Trimming took 10 bases from V and 7 from J; bases not matched to a gene: 12. The CDR3 loop spans 15 amino acids. The CDR3 region has the DNA TGTGCTACTTCAACCGGGACAGGGGGATTTAATGAGCAGTTCTTC. Translation gives CATSTGTGGFNEQFF.

The V call is TRBV9, the J call TRBJ2-1; weak D call: TRBD2 (5 bases). This CDR3 has 17 amino acids. CDR1 is SGDLS, CDR2 YYNGEE, per germline. The V and J ends lost 1 base and 1 base respectively, with 15 bases between them. The CDR3 nucleotides are TGTGCCAGCAGCGTAAATAAGAGGGAAGGATCCTACAATGAGCAGTTCTTC. Protein: CASSVNKREGSYNEQFF.

This chain uses TRBV19 with TRBJ1-2; D is undetermined. Trimming removed 1 base at V and 8 bases at J, with 14 bases between. The germline CDR1 and CDR2 sequences are LNHDA and SQIVND (reference sequence). The length of the CDR3 is 14 residues. The CDR3: CASSIAGGNAGYTF. In DNA form, the CDR3 reads TGTGCCAGTAGTATAGCAGGAGGGAACGCGGGCTACACCTTC.

A few counts support this clone. The V call is TRBV28, the J call TRBJ2-7; no clear D. This CDR3 has 10 amino acids. Trimming stripped 8 bases from V and 3 bases from J, with 5 bases between. Germline CDR1 MDHEN, CDR2 SYDVKM. The CDR3 loop reads CASGVYEQYF. The CDR3 coding sequence is TGTGCCAGCGGGGTCTACGAGCAGTACTTC.

V gene TRBV9 combines with J gene TRBJ1-1; D unresolved. Germline V gives CDR1 SGDLS, CDR2 YYNGEE. Between the trimmed V and J ends, which lost 5 bases and 1 base, there was a span of 15 bases. The CDR3 is 15 residues long. DNA for the CDR3: TGTGCCAGCAGTCCTTTGGGCGGTGGGAACACTGAAGCTTTCTTT. Protein sequence: CASSPLGGGNTEAFF. Drawing the rest from reference TRBV9 and TRBJ1-1, the complete variable domain is DSGVTQTPKHLITATGQRVTLRCSPRSGDLSVYWYQQSLDQGLQFLIQYYNGEERAKGNILERFSAQQFPDLHSELNLSSLELGDSALYFCASSPLGGGNTEAFFGQGTRLTVV.

V and J are TRBV6-6 and TRBJ1-1, with D possibly TRBD1 on 5 matching bases. CDR1 is MNHNY and CDR2 is SVGAGI in the germline V gene (reference sequence). V was clipped by 4 bases and J by 3 bases, with 18 bases between them. This CDR3 comprises 16 residues. The DNA of the CDR3 is TGTGCCAGCAGTTCCCCTGGCAGGGCTCGTGACACTGAAGCTTTCTTT. Its translation: CASSSPGRARDTEAFF.

The rearrangement joins TRBV19 to TRBJ1-2; D is possibly TRBD1 (6 bases). The V end was cut by 0 bases, the J end by 8 bases, with 19 bases between. The CDR3 length is 16 residues. The germline CDR1 and CDR2 sequences are LNHDA and SQIVND (reference sequence). The CDR3 region is CASSIDPPDSTQGYTF. In DNA form, the CDR3 reads TGTGCCAGTAGTATAGACCCCCCGGACAGCACCCAGGGCTACACCTTC.